This T cell receptor (beta chain) comes out of a study of cytomegalovirus exposure and HLA in healthy donors. The V gene's germline CDR1 is LGHNA and CDR2 YNFKEQ. The CDR3 is 11 amino acids. Trimming left V 2 bases short and J 8 bases short, with 6 bases between. Overall study results and limits: In a later analysis, DRB1 alleles had the most associated TCRs; HLA-C alleles the fewest.

A multiplex PCR was run with 60 Vbeta primers and 13 Jbeta primers. The table came from immunoSEQ multiplex PCR; TCRdb's copy has only in-frame clones and leaves some out. Of 200,000 or so clones in the sample, around 81% are singletons; the top ten hold 2.1%. A remark on this clone: The antigen is not known.

The clonotype was recovered from a woman younger than 35 in good health and CMV-seropositive. Source material: PBMCs. The chain uses TRBV4-2 and TRBJ1-2; unclear D gene. The CDR3, as DNA: TGTGCCAGCAGCCAAAACGGGGGCTACACCTTC. It codes for CASSQNGGYTF.